These T cell receptor beta chains were read from a single sample in a study of blood T cells in healthy people across ages. In TCRdb, the 5' RACE reads were re-called with MiXCR into one record per CDR3 protein. The sample has about 940,000 distinct CDR3 sequences; roughly 52% are singletons. Input material: blood. The receptors derive from a man in his thirties or forties in good health. Both conserved end residues are part of each CDR3. D genes are given only for firm matches. Only some rows state a clone size, as once, few, many or a class for expanded clones.

clone size	J gene	V gene	D gene	CDR3 protein	CDR3 DNA
few	TRBJ1-2	TRBV5-4	.	CASSLGPGENYGYTF	TGTGCCAGCAGCTTGGGGCCCGGGGAAAACTATGGCTACACCTTC
.	TRBJ1-5	TRBV20-1	.	CSATHYTNQPQHF	TGCAGTGCGACCCACTACACGAATCAGCCCCAGCATTTT
.	TRBJ2-5	TRBV7-2	.	CASSKGARETQYF	TGTGCCAGCAGTAAAGGGGCTCGTGAGACCCAGTACTTC
.	TRBJ1-1	TRBV7-9	TRBD1	CASSGQGEGAFF	TGTGCCAGCAGCGGACAGGGGGAAGGGGCTTTCTTT
.	TRBJ2-2	TRBV29-1	.	CSGQQTATGELFF	TGCAGCGGACAGCAAACGGCGACCGGGGAGCTGTTTTTT
few	TRBJ1-2	TRBV12-5	.	CASGPGTAAYGYTF	TGTGCTAGTGGTCCAGGGACGGCGGCCTATGGCTACACCTTC
.	TRBJ2-1	TRBV7-2	TRBD2	CASSLAGGLNNEQFF	TGTGCCAGCAGCTTGGCGGGGGGTCTTAACAATGAGCAGTTCTTC
.	TRBJ1-1	TRBV6-2/TRBV6-3	.	CASSYSGRTEAFF	TGTGCCAGCAGTTACTCGGGGAGAACTGAAGCTTTCTTT
.	TRBJ1-2	TRBV3-1	.	CTTVEQGRNGYTF	TGTACCACCGTGGAGCAGGGGCGAAATGGCTACACCTTC
.	TRBJ2-2	TRBV29-1	.	CSVAGHTVTGNTGELFF	TGCAGCGTTGCTGGGCACACCGTGACAGGAAACACCGGGGAGCTGTTTTTT
few	TRBJ2-3	TRBV7-9	.	CASSPRGPSTDTQYF	TGTGCCAGCAGCCCCCGCGGCCCTAGCACAGATACGCAGTATTTT
.	TRBJ2-7	TRBV20-1	TRBD2	CSTDRSGVSYEQYF	TGCAGTACCGATCGGAGCGGGGTCTCCTACGAGCAGTACTTC
.	TRBJ2-5	TRBV6-5	TRBD2	CASSYPGLAGVEETQYF	TGTGCCAGCAGTTATCCCGGACTAGCGGGGGTTGAAGAGACCCAGTACTTC
.	TRBJ2-3	TRBV5-1	.	CASSLVGDIITDTQYF	TGCGCCAGCAGCTTGGTTGGGGACATCATCACAGATACGCAGTATTTT
.	TRBJ2-1	TRBV14	.	CASSQDVYGQFF	TGTGCCAGCAGCCAAGACGTGTACGGGCAGTTCTTC
few	TRBJ2-3	TRBV20-1	TRBD2	CSAREVAGGLFGTDTQYF	TGCAGTGCTAGAGAAGTGGCGGGGGGGCTTTTCGGCACAGATACGCAGTATTTT
.	TRBJ2-7	TRBV29-1	.	CSVENLGGDEQYF	TGCAGCGTTGAAAATTTAGGGGGAGACGAGCAGTACTTC
.	TRBJ1-2	TRBV3-1	.	CASSPRVNSGYTF	TGTGCCAGCAGCCCCCGGGTCAACTCGGGCTACACCTTC
.	TRBJ2-5	TRBV10-3	TRBD1	CAISGRDRVPETQYF	TGTGCCATCAGTGGGAGGGACAGGGTCCCCGAGACCCAGTACTTC
.	TRBJ1-1	TRBV5-1	.	CASSTSGTPEAFF	TGCGCCAGCAGCACATCAGGGACGCCTGAAGCTTTCTTT
few	TRBJ2-5	TRBV6-5	.	CASSTRTGTQYF	TGTGCCAGCAGTACGCGCACAGGTACCCAGTACTTC
.	TRBJ1-5	TRBV5-4	.	CASSYGGANQPQHF	TGTGCCAGCAGCTATGGGGGCGCAAATCAGCCCCAGCATTTT
few	TRBJ2-5	TRBV4-2	.	CASSQGSSQETQYF	TGTGCCAGCAGCCAAGGTAGCAGCCAAGAGACCCAGTACTTC
few	TRBJ1-2	TRBV6-2/TRBV6-3	.	CASSYRTESTGYTF	TGTGCCAGCAGTTACCGGACAGAATCCACCGGCTACACCTTC
.	TRBJ2-1	TRBV20-1	TRBD1	CSARPPRGQDISYNEQFF	TGCAGTGCTAGACCTCCCCGGGGACAGGATATCTCCTACAATGAGCAGTTCTTC
.	TRBJ2-3	TRBV7-9	.	CASSLPGASTDAQYF	TGTGCCAGCAGCCTCCCCGGGGCTAGCACAGATGCGCAGTATTTT
.	TRBJ2-5	TRBV5-1	.	CASRLQDSPIWTQYF	TGCGCCAGCCGCCTCCAGGACAGCCCAATCTGGACCCAGTACTTC
.	TRBJ2-7	TRBV29-1	TRBD1	CSVEGQGGTYEQYF	TGCAGCGTTGAAGGACAGGGGGGGACCTACGAGCAGTACTTC
few	TRBJ1-4	TRBV5-1	TRBD1	CASSPGGQGNEKLFF	TGCGCCAGCAGCCCCGGGGGACAGGGTAATGAAAAACTGTTTTTT
few	TRBJ2-3	TRBV5-1	.	CASSFRGTTDTQYF	TGCGCCAGCAGCTTTAGGGGAACCACAGATACGCAGTATTTT
many	TRBJ2-2	TRBV28	TRBD1	CASSLEQGSGELFF	TGTGCCAGCAGTTTGGAACAGGGGTCCGGGGAGCTGTTTTTT
once	TRBJ1-5	TRBV4-3	.	CASSPSFRAGQPQHF	TGCGCCAGCAGCCCTTCGTTTCGGGCAGGTCAGCCCCAGCATTTT
.	TRBJ1-2	TRBV4-1	TRBD1	CASSLRHPGQGRYGYTF	TGCGCCAGCAGCCTTCGTCACCCGGGACAGGGTAGATATGGCTACACCTTC
.	TRBJ1-6	TRBV6-5	TRBD1	CASTLAPGTDNSPLHF	TGTGCCAGCACCCTAGCCCCCGGGACAGATAATTCACCCCTCCACTTT
few	TRBJ2-5	TRBV4-2	TRBD1	CASSPRKRGRGVQETQYF	TGTGCCAGCAGCCCCCGGAAAAGGGGGCGCGGTGTCCAAGAGACCCAGTATTTC
.	TRBJ1-6	TRBV27	.	CASSLSLKLGRSPLHF	TGTGCCAGCAGTTTATCCCTTAAGCTGGGGCGTTCACCCCTCCACTTT
.	TRBJ2-7	TRBV2	.	CASSTGTTVYEQYF	TGTGCCAGCAGTACCGGGACGACAGTCTACGAGCAGTACTTC
.	TRBJ1-5	TRBV20-1	TRBD1	CGASNVGQGDQPQHF	TGCGGTGCTAGTAACGTTGGACAGGGAGATCAGCCCCAGCATTTT
few	TRBJ2-6	TRBV12-3/TRBV12-4	.	CASSPGSTGANVLTF	TGTGCCAGCAGTCCCGGGAGCACTGGGGCCAACGTCCTGACTTTC
.	TRBJ2-7	TRBV2	TRBD2	CASIRLAGGSYEQYF	TGTGCCAGCATCCGACTAGCGGGGGGATCCTACGAGCAGTACTTC
few	TRBJ1-6	TRBV4-1	TRBD1	CASSSQGAPNSPLHF	TGCGCCAGCAGCTCACAGGGGGCGCCTAATTCACCCCTCCACTTT
.	TRBJ1-6	TRBV4-1	.	CASSQDSQGSYNSPLHF	TGCGCCAGCAGCCAAGACAGCCAGGGGTCCTATAATTCACCCCTCCACTTT
.	TRBJ2-2	TRBV5-1	.	CASSCRASDTGELFF	TGCGCCAGCAGCTGCCGGGCCTCGGACACCGGGGAGCTGTTTTTT
.	TRBJ1-1	TRBV7-2	TRBD1	CASSLGQGPAEAFF	TGTGCCAGCAGCTTAGGACAGGGTCCCGCTGAAGCTTTCTTT
.	TRBJ1-4	TRBV7-9	TRBD1	CASSSTGGGYEKLFF	TGTGCCAGCAGCTCGACAGGGGGCGGCTATGAAAAACTGTTTTTT
.	TRBJ2-1	TRBV27	.	CASRTEGNEQFF	TGTGCCAGCAGGACGGAGGGCAATGAGCAGTTCTTC
.	TRBJ1-2	TRBV12-3/TRBV12-4	.	CASSQGSPYGYTF	TGTGCCAGCAGCCAGGGAAGCCCTTATGGCTACACCTTC
.	TRBJ2-7	TRBV29-1	TRBD2	CSVEFVAGGPSSYEQYF	TGCAGCGTTGAATTCGTGGCGGGGGGCCCAAGCTCCTACGAGCAGTACTTC
.	TRBJ2-7	TRBV5-6	.	CASTLWGSSYEQYF	TGTGCCAGCACCCTTTGGGGCAGCTCCTACGAGCAGTACTTC
.	TRBJ2-1	TRBV14	.	CASSQTGTIYYNEQFF	TGTGCCAGCAGCCAAACCGGGACGATATATTACAATGAGCAGTTCTTC
few	TRBJ2-1	TRBV10-3	.	CAISPRGGNSHNEQFF	TGTGCCATCAGTCCTCGTGGAGGGAATAGCCACAATGAGCAGTTCTTC
many	TRBJ2-3	TRBV28	.	CASSLVGPDTQYF	TGTGCCAGCAGTTTAGTCGGCCCAGATACGCAGTATTTT
few	TRBJ2-3	TRBV27	.	CASTHGQSRDTQYF	TGTGCCAGCACCCACGGACAGTCCCGCGATACGCAGTATTTT
.	TRBJ2-1	TRBV14	TRBD1	CASSQDRGTGGHNERFF	TGTGCCAGCAGCCAAGATCGGGGGACAGGGGGCCACAATGAGCGGTTCTTC